A selection of T cell receptor beta chains follows, all from one sample in a study of cytomegalovirus exposure and HLA in healthy donors. Data came from immunoSEQ multiplex PCR; TCRdb stores just in-frame clones and leaves some out. The sample consists of around 150,000 clones, 60% to 85% of them appearing once. Source material: PBMCs. The source is a man aged 18 to 29 in good health and CMV-seronegative. Both conserved end residues are trimmed from each CDR3. D genes are given only for firm matches. The size field is filled for only some rows; it gives once, few, many or a size class.

J gene | clone size | D gene | V gene | CDR3 protein
TRBJ2-1 | - | TRBD2 | TRBV27 | ASSLWEGQGDEQF
TRBJ1-1 | - | - | TRBV7-3 | ASSYTENTEAF
- | - | - | TRBV6-5 | ASSYSNRDEQY
TRBJ1-1 | - | - | TRBV19 | ASSVQTALVNTEAF
TRBJ2-5 | - | - | TRBV5-4 | ASSLEWRSETQY
TRBJ2-7 | - | - | TRBV9 | ASSVGDSDRDYEQY
TRBJ1-1 | few | - | TRBV2 | ASTRQFAEAF
TRBJ2-2 | - | TRBD1 | TRBV19 | ASRDRTPGELF
TRBJ2-7 | few | TRBD2 | TRBV27 | ASSPITSGSHEQY
TRBJ1-5 | - | TRBD1 | TRBV4-2 | ASSPTGTVENQPQH
TRBJ2-1 | few | - | TRBV5-1 | ASSRDNSYNEQF
TRBJ2-7 | - | - | TRBV27 | ASSPLEQYGEQY
TRBJ2-5 | - | TRBD1 | TRBV19 | ASSRSLGTAETQY
TRBJ2-1 | - | - | TRBV7-9 | ASSRTHHEQF
TRBJ2-7 | - | - | TRBV27 | ASTRLGSSYEQY
TRBJ1-5 | few | - | TRBV11-2 | ASSLGRGPNQPQH
TRBJ2-5 | - | - | TRBV7-6 | ASSLEQEGGLQY
TRBJ2-7 | few | TRBD1 | TRBV6-1 | ASSVRAPGQGASYEQY
TRBJ1-1 | once | - | TRBV28 | ASSGVTGKVGTEAF
TRBJ2-7 | - | - | TRBV5-1 | ASSLEGRTPRDFSSYEQY
TRBJ2-7 | - | TRBD1 | TRBV27 | ASSLLTGTGPYEQY
TRBJ2-3 | - | - | TRBV19 | ASSPRPYTDTQY
TRBJ1-2 | - | - | TRBV10-3 | AISADSTNYGYT
TRBJ2-1 | - | - | TRBV19 | ASSMRLLETREQF
TRBJ1-2 | - | - | TRBV14 | ASSDQQFYGYT
TRBJ2-1 | - | TRBD2 | TRBV5-6 | ASSTYGLGEQF
TRBJ1-1 | - | TRBD1 | TRBV5-1 | ASSLGGQGYTEAF
TRBJ2-3 | - | TRBD2 | TRBV30 | AWSVPGLAGGTDTQY
TRBJ1-2 | - | TRBD1 | TRBV2 | ASLPRTGNYGYT
TRBJ2-3 | - | TRBD1 | TRBV5-6 | ASSFRQGPDTQY
TRBJ2-1 | few | - | TRBV7-3 | ASSLGGGNNEQF
TRBJ2-5 | - | TRBD1 | TRBV28 | ASSLGSLSGGETQY
TRBJ2-7 | - | TRBD1 | TRBV27 | ASSSTGTGYHEQY
TRBJ2-1 | - | - | TRBV9 | ASSALGGSYNEQF
TRBJ1-4 | - | - | TRBV18 | ASSPPTLFNEKLF
TRBJ2-7 | - | TRBD1 | TRBV25-1 | ASSGDRVFHEQY
TRBJ2-5 | - | - | TRBV11-3 | ASSLARGAVETQY
TRBJ2-7 | - | - | TRBV2 | ASTGTLHEQY
TRBJ2-1 | few | TRBD2 | TRBV29-1 | SAEPRGGSSYNEQF
TRBJ2-1 | few | - | TRBV6-5 | ASTNRDGYNEQF
TRBJ1-1 | - | TRBD1 | TRBV10-1 | ASSRTGGAGNTEAF
TRBJ2-1 | - | - | TRBV5-1 | ASSPTGLNSYNEQF
TRBJ2-1 | few | TRBD2 | TRBV6-4 | ASSSLAGGPDEQF
TRBJ2-7 | - | - | TRBV25-1 | ASSESLAYEQY
TRBJ1-2 | - | TRBD1 | TRBV4-2 | ASSPGDRAEGGYT
TRBJ2-2 | - | TRBD1 | TRBV9 | ASSAGTVTGELF
TRBJ1-4 | - | - | TRBV6-6 | ASSSPGLPNEKLF
TRBJ2-7 | few | - | TRBV6-5 | ASSYTAGEQY
TRBJ1-4 | few | TRBD1 | TRBV2 | AKRSGQGEEKLF
TRBJ2-3 | few | TRBD2 | TRBV7-2 | ASNVAGGGDTQY
TRBJ1-5 | - | - | TRBV19 | ASSILLGGGNQPQH
TRBJ1-2 | - | TRBD1 | TRBV28 | ASSPRTGANYGYT
TRBJ2-3 | once | TRBD2 | TRBV2 | ASRRTSTTDTQY
TRBJ1-3 | - | - | TRBV6-5 | ASSYFRGSGNTIY